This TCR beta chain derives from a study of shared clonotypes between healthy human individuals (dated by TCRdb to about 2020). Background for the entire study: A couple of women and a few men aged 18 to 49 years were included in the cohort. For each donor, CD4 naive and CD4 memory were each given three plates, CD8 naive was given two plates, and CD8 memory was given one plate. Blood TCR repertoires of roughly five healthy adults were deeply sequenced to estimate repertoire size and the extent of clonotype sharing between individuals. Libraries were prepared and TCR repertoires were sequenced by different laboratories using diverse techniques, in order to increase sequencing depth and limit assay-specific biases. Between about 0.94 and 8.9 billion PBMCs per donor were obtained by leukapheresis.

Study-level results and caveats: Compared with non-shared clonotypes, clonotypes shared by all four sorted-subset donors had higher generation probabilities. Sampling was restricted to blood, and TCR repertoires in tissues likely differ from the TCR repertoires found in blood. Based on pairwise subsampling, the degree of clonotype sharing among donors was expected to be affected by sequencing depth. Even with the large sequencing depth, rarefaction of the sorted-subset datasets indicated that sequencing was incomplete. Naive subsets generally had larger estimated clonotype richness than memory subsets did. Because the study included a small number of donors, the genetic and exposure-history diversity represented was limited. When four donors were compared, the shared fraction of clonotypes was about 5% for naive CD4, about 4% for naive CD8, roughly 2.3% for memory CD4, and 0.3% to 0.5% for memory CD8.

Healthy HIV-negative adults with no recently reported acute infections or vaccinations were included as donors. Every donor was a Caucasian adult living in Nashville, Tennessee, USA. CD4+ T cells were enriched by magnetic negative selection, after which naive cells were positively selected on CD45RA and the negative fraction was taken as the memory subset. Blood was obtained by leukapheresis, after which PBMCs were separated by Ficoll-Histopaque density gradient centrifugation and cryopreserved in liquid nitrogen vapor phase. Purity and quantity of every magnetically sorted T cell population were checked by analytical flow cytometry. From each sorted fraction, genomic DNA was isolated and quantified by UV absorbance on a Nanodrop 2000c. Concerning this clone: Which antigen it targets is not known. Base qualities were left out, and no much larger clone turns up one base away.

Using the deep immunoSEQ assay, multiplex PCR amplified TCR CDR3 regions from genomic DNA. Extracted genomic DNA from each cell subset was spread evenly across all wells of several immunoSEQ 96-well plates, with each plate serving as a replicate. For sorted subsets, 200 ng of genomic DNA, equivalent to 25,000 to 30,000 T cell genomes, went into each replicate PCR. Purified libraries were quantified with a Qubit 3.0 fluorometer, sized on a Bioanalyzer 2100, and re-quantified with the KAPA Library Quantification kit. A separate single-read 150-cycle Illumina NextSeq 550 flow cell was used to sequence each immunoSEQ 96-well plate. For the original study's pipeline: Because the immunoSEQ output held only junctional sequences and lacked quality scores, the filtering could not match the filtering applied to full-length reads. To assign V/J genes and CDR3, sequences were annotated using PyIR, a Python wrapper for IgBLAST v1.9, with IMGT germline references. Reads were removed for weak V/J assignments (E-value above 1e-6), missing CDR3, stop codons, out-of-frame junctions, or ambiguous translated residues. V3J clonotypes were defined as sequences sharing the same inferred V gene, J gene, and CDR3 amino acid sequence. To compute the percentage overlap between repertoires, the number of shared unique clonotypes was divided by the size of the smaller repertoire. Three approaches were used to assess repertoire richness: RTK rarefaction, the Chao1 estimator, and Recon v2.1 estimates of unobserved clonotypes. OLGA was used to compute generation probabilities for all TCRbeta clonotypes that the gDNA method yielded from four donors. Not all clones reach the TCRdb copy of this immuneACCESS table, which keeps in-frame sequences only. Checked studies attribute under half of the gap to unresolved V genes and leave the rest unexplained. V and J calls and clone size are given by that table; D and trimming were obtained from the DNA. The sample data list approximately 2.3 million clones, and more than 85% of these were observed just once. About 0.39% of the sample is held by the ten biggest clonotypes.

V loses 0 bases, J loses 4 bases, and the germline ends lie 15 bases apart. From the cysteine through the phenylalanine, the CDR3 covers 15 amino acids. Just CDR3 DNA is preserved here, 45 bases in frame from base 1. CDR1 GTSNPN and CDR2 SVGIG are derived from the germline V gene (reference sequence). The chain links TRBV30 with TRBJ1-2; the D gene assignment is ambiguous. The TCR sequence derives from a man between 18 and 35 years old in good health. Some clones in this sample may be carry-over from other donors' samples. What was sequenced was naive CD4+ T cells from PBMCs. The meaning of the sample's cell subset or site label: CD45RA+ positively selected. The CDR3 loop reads CAWSVQGLFGYGYTF. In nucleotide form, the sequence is TGTGCCTGGAGTGTTCAAGGGCTTTTTGGCTATGGCTACACCTTC. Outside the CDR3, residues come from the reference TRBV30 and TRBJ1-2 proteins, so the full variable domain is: SQTIHQWPATLVQPVGSPLSLECTVEGTSNPNLYWYRQAAGRGLQLLFYSVGIGQISSEVPQNLSASRPQDRQFILSSKKLLLSDSGFYLCAWSVQGLFGYGYTFGSGTRLTVV.